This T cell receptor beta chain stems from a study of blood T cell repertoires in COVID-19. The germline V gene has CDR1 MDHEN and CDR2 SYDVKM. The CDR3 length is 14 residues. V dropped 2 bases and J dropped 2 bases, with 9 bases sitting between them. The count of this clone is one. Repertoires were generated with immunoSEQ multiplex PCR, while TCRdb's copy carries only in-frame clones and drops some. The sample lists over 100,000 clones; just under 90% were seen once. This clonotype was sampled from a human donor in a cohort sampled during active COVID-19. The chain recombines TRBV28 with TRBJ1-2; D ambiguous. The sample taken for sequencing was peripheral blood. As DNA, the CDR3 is TGTGCCAGCAGTTTAGGCGGCCCAAACTATGGCTACACCTTC. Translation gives CASSLGGPNYGYTF.